The present T cell receptor (beta chain) was sequenced within a study of blood T cell repertoires in COVID-19. At the level of the study: The study drew acute and convalescent COVID-19 samples from the United States, Italy and Spain.

Germline V gene data show CDR1 as MNHNY and CDR2 as SVGAGI (reference sequence). The CDR3 is 20 amino acids. Losses at the gene ends were 5 bases for V and 1 base for J; bases not matched to a gene: 16. The assay was immunoSEQ multiplex PCR, and TCRdb's table has in-frame clones only and misses some. The sample carries around 230,000 clones, 85% recorded once. The receptor was isolated from a man aged 50 to 59 with COVID-19, enrolled during active disease. This rearrangement joins TRBV6-6 to TRBJ2-5; 13 bases are shared with TRBD2. The source material was peripheral blood. Here the CDR3 reads CASSHTSGGASGTFQETQYF. The CDR3 DNA sequence: TGTGCCAGCAGTCATACTAGCGGGGGGGCGTCAGGCACGTTCCAAGAGACCCAGTACTTC.